This entry lists 5 T cell receptor beta chains sequenced from one sample in a study of blood T cells in healthy people across ages. The second PCR ran roughly 7 to 12 cycles with a sample-barcoded 5' primer and J-beta primers. Each CDR3 protein is one row after TCRdb ran MiXCR on the 5' RACE reads. The table lists 550,000 to 700,000 distinct CDR3 sequences, about 26% of them singletons. Sequenced sample: blood. These receptors came from a woman aged 70-85 years in good health.

The V call is TRBV7-9, the J call TRBJ2-7; D is perhaps TRBD2 (6 bases). CDR3 length: 15 amino acids. Germline lookup yields CDR1 SEHNR and CDR2 FQNEAQ (reference sequence). V was shortened by 1 base and J by 4 bases, with 14 bases between the two germline ends. The CDR3 coding sequence is TGTGCCAGCAGCTTAGATGCGGAGGGCTCGTACGAGCAGTACTTC. Translated: CASSLDAEGSYEQYF.

This chain links TRBV6-5 with TRBJ1-6, with D possibly being TRBD1 (5 bases). V gave up 7 bases and J gave up 5 bases, with 15 bases separating them. Per germline, CDR1 MNHEY and CDR2 SVGAGI. The CDR3 spans 15 residues. DNA for the CDR3: TGTGCCAGCACCTTAAACCGGGACGATAATTCACCCCTCCACTTT. This translates into CASTLNRDDNSPLHF.

This clonotype was observed a few times. This rearrangement joins TRBV20-1 to TRBJ2-5, with 7 bases aligning to TRBD2. The tail of the sequence fits TRBJ2-7 better, so the J call may be wrong. This CDR3 contains 11 residues. Germline V gene sequence: CDR1 DFQATT, CDR2 SNEGSKA (reference sequence). CDR3 DNA sequence: TGCAGCGGGAGGACCTCCTACGAGCAGTACTTC. This encodes CSGRTSYEQYF.

The chain carries TRBV4-3 and TRBJ2-3, with a possible D match to TRBD2 (6 bases). The length of the CDR3 is 15 residues. V lost 0 bases and J lost 5, with 12 bases in between. Germline V gene data show CDR1 as LGHNA and CDR2 as YSLEER. The CDR3 reads CASSQETVGGDTQYF. Written as DNA, the CDR3 is TGCGCCAGCAGCCAAGAAACGGTGGGGGGAGATACGCAGTATTTT.

This clonotype was seen a few times. The V call is TRBV27, the J call TRBJ1-2, with 7 nucleotides matching TRBD1. Germline loops: CDR1 MNHEY, CDR2 SMNVEV (reference sequence). V shed 6 bases, J shed 4 bases, and the junction held 5 bases outside the gene matches. CDR3 size: 13 residues. The CDR3 DNA sequence: TGTGCCAGCAGCAACCGGGACAGCTATGGCTACACCTTC. Translated, it gives CASSNRDSYGYTF.